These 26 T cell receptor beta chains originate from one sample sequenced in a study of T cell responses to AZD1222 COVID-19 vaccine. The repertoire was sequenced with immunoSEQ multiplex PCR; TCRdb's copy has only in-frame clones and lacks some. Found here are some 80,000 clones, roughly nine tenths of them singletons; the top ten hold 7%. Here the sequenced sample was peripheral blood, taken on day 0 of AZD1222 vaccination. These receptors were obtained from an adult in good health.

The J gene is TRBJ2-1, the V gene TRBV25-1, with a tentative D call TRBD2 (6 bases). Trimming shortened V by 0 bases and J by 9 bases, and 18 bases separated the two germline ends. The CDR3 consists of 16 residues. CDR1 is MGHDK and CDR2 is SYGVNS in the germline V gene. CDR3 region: CASSEYGVAGSGEQFF. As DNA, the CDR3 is TGTGCCAGCAGTGAATACGGGGTGGCCGGGAGTGGTGAGCAGTTCTTC. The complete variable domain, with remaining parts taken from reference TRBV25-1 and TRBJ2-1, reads EADIYQTPRYLVIGTGKKITLECSQTMGHDKMYWYQQDPGMELHLIHYSYGVNSTEKGDLSSESTVSRIRTEHFPLTLESARPSHTSQYLCASSEYGVAGSGEQFFGPGTRLTVL.

CDR3 residues: CASRRRGDSYEQYF. The CDR3 region has the DNA TGTGCCAGCAGGCGACGGGGGGACTCCTACGAGCAGTACTTC. This chain connects TRBV6-6 to TRBJ2-7; 7 bases map to TRBD2. The CDR3 totals 14 residues. Germline CDR1 is MNHNY and CDR2 is SVGAGI (reference sequence). J was trimmed by 0 bases and V by 6 bases; bases with no gene match: 5.

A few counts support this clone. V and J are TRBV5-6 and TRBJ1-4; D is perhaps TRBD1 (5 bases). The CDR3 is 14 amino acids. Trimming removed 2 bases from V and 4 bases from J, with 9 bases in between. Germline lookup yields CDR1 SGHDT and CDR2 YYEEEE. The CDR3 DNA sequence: TGTGCCAGCAGCTTTGGGGGGAATAATGAAAAACTGTTTTTT. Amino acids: CASSFGGNNEKLFF. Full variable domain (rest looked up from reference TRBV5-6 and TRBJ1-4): DAGVTQSPTHLIKTRGQQVTLRCSPKSGHDTVSWYQQALGQGPQFIFQYYEEEERQRGNFPDRFSGHQFPNYSSELNVNALLLGDSALYLCASSFGGNNEKLFFGSGTQLSVL.

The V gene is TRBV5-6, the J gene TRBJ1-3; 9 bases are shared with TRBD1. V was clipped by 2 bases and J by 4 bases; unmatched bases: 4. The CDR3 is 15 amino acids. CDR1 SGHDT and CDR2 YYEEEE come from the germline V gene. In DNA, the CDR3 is TGTGCCAGCAGCTTCCAGGGACAGGGAGGAAACACCATATATTTT. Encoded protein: CASSFQGQGGNTIYF. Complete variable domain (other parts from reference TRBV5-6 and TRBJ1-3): DAGVTQSPTHLIKTRGQQVTLRCSPKSGHDTVSWYQQALGQGPQFIFQYYEEEERQRGNFPDRFSGHQFPNYSSELNVNALLLGDSALYLCASSFQGQGGNTIYFGEGSWLTVV.

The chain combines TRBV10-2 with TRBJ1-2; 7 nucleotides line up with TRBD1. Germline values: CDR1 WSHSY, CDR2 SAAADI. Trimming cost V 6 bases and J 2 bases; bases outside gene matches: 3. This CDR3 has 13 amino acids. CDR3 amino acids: CASRQTGNYGYTF. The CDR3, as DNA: TGCGCCAGCAGACAGACAGGGAACTATGGCTACACCTTC.

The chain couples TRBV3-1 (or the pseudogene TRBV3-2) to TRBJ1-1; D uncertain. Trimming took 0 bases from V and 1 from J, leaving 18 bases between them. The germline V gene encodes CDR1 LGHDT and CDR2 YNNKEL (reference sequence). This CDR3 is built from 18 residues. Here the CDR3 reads CASSQDGLRVRQNTEAFF. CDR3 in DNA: TGTGCCAGCAGCCAAGACGGGCTTAGGGTAAGGCAGAACACTGAAGCTTTCTTT.

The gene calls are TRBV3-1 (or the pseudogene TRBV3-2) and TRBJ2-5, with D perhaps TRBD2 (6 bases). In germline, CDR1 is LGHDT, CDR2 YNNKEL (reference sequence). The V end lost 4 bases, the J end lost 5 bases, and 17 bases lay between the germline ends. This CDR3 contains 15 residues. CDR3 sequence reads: CASSPLRVGRETQYF. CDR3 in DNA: TGTGCCAGCAGCCCCCTACGGGTGGGGAGGGAGACCCAGTACTTC.

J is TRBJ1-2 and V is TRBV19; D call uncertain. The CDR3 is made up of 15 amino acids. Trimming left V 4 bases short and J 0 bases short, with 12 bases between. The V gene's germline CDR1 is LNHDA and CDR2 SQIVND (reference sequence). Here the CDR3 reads CASSTGPYPNYGYTF. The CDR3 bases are TGTGCCAGTAGTACCGGGCCATACCCTAACTATGGCTACACCTTC.

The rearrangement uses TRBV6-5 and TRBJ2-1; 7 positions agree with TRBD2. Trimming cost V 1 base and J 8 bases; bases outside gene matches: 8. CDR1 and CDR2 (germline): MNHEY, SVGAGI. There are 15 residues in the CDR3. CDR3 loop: CASSYWRGTIDEQFF. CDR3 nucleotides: TGTGCCAGCAGTTACTGGCGGGGGACGATCGATGAGCAGTTCTTC.

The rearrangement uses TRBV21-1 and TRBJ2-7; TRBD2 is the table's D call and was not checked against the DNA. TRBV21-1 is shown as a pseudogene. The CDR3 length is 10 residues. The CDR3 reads CASSSYEQYF. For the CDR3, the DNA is TGTGCCAGCAGCTCTTACGAGCAGTACTTC.

CDR3: CASRKESSGNTIYF. The DNA for the CDR3 is TGTGCCAGCAGAAAGGAGAGCTCTGGAAACACCATATATTTT. The chain employs TRBV6-5 and TRBJ1-3; no definite D call. Trimming pared 6 bases from V and 0 bases from J, leaving 9 bases between. This CDR3 has 14 amino acids. CDR1 and CDR2 from the germline V gene are MNHEY and SVGAGI.

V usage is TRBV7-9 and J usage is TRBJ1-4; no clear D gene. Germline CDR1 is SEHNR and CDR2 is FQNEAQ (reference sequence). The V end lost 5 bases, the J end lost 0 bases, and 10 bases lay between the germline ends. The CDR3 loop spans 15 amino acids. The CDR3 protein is CASSRLYATNEKLFF. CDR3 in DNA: TGTGCCAGCAGCCGACTGTATGCAACTAATGAAAAACTGTTTTTT.

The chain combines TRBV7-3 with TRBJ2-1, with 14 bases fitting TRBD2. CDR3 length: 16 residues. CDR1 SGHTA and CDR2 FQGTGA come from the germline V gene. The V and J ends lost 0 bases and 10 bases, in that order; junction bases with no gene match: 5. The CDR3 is CASSLTGLAGANEQFF. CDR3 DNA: TGTGCCAGCAGCTTAACGGGACTAGCGGGGGCTAACGAGCAGTTCTTC. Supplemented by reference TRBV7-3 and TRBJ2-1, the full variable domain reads GAGVSQTPSNKVTEKGKYVELRCDPISGHTALYWYRQSLGQGPEFLIYFQGTGAADDSGLPNDRFFAVRPEGSVSTLKIQRTERGDSAVYLCASSLTGLAGANEQFFGPGTRLTVL.

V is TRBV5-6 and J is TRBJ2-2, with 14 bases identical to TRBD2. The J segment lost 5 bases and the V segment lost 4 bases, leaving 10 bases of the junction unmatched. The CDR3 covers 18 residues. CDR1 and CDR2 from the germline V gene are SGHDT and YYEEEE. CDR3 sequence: CASSALPGLAGVTGELFF. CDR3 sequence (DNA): TGTGCCAGCAGCGCCCTCCCGGGACTAGCGGGGGTAACCGGGGAGCTGTTTTTT.

CDR3 nucleotides: TGTGCCAGCAGTTTAAACAGGTACAATGAGCAGTTCTTC. Its translation: CASSLNRYNEQFF. The rearrangement uses TRBV27 and TRBJ2-1; maybe TRBD1 (5 bases). The germline gives CDR1 MNHEY, CDR2 SMNVEV (reference sequence). The CDR3 consists of 13 residues. Trimming cost V 2 bases and J 4 bases, with 6 bases left between them.

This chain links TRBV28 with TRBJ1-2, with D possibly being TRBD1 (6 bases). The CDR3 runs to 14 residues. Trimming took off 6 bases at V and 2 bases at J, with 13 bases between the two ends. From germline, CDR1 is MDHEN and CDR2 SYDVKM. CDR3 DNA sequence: TGTGCCAGCAGCCGTGCAGGGGTAAACTATGGCTACACCTTC. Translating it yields CASSRAGVNYGYTF.

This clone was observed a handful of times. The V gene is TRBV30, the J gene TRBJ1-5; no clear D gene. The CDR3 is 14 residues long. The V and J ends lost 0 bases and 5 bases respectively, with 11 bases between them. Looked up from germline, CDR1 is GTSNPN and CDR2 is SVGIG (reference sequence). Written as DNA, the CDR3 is TGTGCCTGGAGTGTCCTGGGGTTGGATCAGCCCCAGCATTTT. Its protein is CAWSVLGLDQPQHF. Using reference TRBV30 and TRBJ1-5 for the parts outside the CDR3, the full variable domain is SQTIHQWPATLVQPVGSPLSLECTVEGTSNPNLYWYRQAAGRGLQLLFYSVGIGQISSEVPQNLSASRPQDRQFILSSKKLLLSDSGFYLCAWSVLGLDQPQHFGDGTRLSIL.

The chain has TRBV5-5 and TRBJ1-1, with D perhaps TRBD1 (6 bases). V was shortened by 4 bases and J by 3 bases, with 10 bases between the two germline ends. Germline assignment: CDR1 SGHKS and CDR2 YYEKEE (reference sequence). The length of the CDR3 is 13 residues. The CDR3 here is CASSRGPDTEAFF. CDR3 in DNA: TGTGCCAGCAGCCGGGGGCCAGACACTGAAGCTTTCTTT.

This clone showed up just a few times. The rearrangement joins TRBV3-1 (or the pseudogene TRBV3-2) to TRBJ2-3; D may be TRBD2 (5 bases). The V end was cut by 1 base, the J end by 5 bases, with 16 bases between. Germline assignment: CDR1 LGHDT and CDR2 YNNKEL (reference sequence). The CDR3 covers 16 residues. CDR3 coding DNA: TGTGCCAGCAGCCAAGGGGAGAGGGCAGAACGAGATACGCAGTATTTT. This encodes CASSQGERAERDTQYF.

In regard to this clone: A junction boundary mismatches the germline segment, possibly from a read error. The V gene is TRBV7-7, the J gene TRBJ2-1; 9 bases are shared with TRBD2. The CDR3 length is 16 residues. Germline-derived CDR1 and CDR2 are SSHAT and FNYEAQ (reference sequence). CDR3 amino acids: CASSSRASGDYNEQFF. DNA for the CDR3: TGTGCTAGCAGCTCAAGGGCTAGCGGGGACTACAATGAGCAGTTCTTC. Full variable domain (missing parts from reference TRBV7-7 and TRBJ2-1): GAGVSQSPRYKVTKRGQDVTLRCDPISSHATLYWYQQALGQGPEFLTYFNYEAQPDKSGLPSDRFSAERPEGSISTLTIQRTEQRDSAMYRCASSSRASGDYNEQFFGPGTRLTVL.

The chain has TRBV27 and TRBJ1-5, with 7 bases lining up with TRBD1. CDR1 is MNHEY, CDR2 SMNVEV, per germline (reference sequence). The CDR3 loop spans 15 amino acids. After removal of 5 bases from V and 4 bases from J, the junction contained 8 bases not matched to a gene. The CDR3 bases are TGTGCCAGCAGTCTGTCGGACAGGACAAATCAGCCCCAGCATTTT. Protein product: CASSLSDRTNQPQHF.

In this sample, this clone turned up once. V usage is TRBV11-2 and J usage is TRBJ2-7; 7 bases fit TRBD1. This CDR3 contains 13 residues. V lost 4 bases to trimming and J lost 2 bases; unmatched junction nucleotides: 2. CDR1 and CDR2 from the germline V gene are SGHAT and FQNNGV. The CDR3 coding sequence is TGTGCCAGCAGCTCCGACAGGGCCTACGAGCAGTACTTC. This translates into CASSSDRAYEQYF.

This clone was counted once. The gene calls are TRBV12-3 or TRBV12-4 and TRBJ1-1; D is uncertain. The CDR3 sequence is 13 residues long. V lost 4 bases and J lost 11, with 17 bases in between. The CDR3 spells CASSSIPYTEAFF. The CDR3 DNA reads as TGTGCCAGCAGTTCTATTCCCTACACCGAGGCTTTCTTT.

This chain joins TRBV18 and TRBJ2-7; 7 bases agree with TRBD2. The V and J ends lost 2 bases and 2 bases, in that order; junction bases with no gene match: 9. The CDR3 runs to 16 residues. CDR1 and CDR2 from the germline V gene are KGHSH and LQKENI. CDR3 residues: CASSPTSAGAAYEQYF. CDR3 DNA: TGTGCCAGCTCACCAACTAGTGCGGGAGCCGCCTACGAGCAGTACTTC.

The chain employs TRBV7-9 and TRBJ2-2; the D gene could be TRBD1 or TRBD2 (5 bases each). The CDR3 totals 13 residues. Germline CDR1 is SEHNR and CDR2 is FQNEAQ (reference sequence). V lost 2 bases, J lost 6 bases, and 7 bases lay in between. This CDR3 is CASSLPGPGELFF. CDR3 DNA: TGTGCCAGCAGCTTACCGGGGCCCGGGGAGCTGTTTTTT. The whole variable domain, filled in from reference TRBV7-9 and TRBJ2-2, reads DTGVSQNPRHKITKRGQNVTFRCDPISEHNRLYWYRQTLGQGPEFLTYFQNEAQLEKSRLLSDRFSAERPKGSFSTLEIQRTEQGDSAMYLCASSLPGPGELFFGEGSRLTVL.

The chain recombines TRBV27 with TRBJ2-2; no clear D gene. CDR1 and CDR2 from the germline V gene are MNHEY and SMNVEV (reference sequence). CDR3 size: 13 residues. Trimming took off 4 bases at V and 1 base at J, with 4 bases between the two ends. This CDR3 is CASSSWNTGELFF. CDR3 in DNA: TGTGCCAGCAGTTCGTGGAACACCGGGGAGCTGTTTTTT.